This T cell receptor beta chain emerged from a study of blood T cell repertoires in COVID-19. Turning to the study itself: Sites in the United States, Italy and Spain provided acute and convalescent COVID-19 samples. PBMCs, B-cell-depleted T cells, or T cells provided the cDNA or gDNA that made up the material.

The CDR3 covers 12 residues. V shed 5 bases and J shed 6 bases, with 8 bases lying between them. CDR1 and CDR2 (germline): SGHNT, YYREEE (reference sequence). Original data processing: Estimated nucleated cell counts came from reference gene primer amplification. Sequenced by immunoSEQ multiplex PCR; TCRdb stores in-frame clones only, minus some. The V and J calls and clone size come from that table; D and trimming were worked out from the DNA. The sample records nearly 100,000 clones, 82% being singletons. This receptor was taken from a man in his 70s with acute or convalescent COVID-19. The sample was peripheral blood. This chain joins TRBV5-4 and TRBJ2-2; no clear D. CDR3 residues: CASRRTAGELFF. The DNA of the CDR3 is TGTGCCAGCAGGCGAACGGCCGGGGAGCTGTTTTTT.